The clone carrying this T cell receptor (beta chain) has just a few counts. The antigen is not known. Sequence data were generated for unstimulated naive, memory, effector memory and TEMRA subsets in a few donor pairs. Libraries were prepared by immunoSEQ multiplex PCR; TCRdb keeps only in-frame clonotypes and omits some of them. This table has 55,000 to 80,000 clones, 65% to 80% appearing once. These data are taken from a study of siplizumab effects on memory and regulatory T cells. Trimming left V 1 base short and J 6 bases short, with 4 bases between. This CDR3 contains 11 residues. Germline CDR1 and CDR2: SGHTA and FQGNSA. General study results and limits: The authors could not assign a naive or memory phenotype to roughly 80-96% of proliferating CD4+ or CD8+ clones. The alloresponse seemed to draw substantially on naive T cells, which appeared more diverse than memory cells. A minor share of alloreactive clones matched unstimulated subsets.

The specimen was memory CD4+ T cells sorted from blood. The source of this sequence is a human donor in good health. The chain carries TRBV7-2 and TRBJ2-7; D is unresolved. In nucleotides, the CDR3 is TGTGCCAGCAGCTTAGAGAGCGAGCAGTACTTC. Translated: CASSLESEQYF.